The present entry profiles one TCR beta chain with its context. Its specificity is unknown. The CDR3 is 13 amino acids. CDR1 MNHEY and CDR2 SVGAGI come from the germline V gene. V shed 4 bases and J shed 6 bases, with 13 bases lying between them. This record comes from a study of T cell clonotyping in hematopoietic cell transplantation. Repertoires were generated with immunoSEQ multiplex PCR, while TCRdb's copy carries only in-frame clones and drops some. The data contain some 5,800 clones, around 85% of them singletons. Overall study results and limits: CD4 and CD8 repertoire contributions could not be separated without sorting. Graft donor and pretransplant recipient Inverse Simpson Index values predicted broader posttransplant TCR diversity.

Blood collection times were about day -28 and days 30, 100, 180 posttransplant. This chain links TRBV6-5 with TRBJ2-7; D call uncertain. This TCR was sampled from a female patient in her fifties or sixties who had an allogeneic stem cell transplant from an unrelated donor, so the T cells may come from the graft donor. Some clones in this sample may be carry-over from other donors' samples. The sequencing used peripheral blood mononuclear cells, collected 180 days after allogeneic stem cell transplant. DNA of the CDR3: TGTGCCAGCAGTTTACTCATAAGACGCGAGCAGTACGTC. Protein: CASSLLIRREQYV.